The 30 T cell receptor beta chains in this list originate from one sample, sequenced in a study of T cell responses to AZD1222 COVID-19 vaccine (dated by TCRdb to the early 2020s). Library generation was performed with the immunoSEQ multiplex PCR assay. TCRdb's version of the immuneACCESS table is confined to in-frame rearrangements and falls short of the full clone set. An unresolved V gene accounts for under half of the shortfall where checked; the remainder is of unknown origin. This sample has roughly 150,000 clones in its table, and approximately 90% of those were observed once. In total, the top ten clones hold approximately 3% of the sample. The time point tag for this specimen amounts to: about 28 days (+/-7) after the second vaccine dose. Material: peripheral blood, obtained 28 days after the second AZD1222 dose. These receptor sequences come from an adult who received the AZD1222 COVID-19 vaccine.

The CDR3 nucleotides are TGCGCCAGCAGCTTGGAAGGGGAGAACACTGAAGCTTTCTTT. Translating it yields CASSLEGENTEAFF. This rearrangement joins TRBV5-1 to TRBJ1-1, with D perhaps TRBD1 (5 bases). Trimming removed 0 bases at V and 1 base at J, with 7 bases between. CDR1 and CDR2 from the germline V gene are SGHRS and YFSETQ. This CDR3 region has 14 residues.

The J gene is TRBJ2-5, the V gene TRBV30; TRBD2 might be the D (5 bases). In germline, CDR1 is GTSNPN, CDR2 SVGIG (reference sequence). The CDR3 consists of 13 residues. Trimming took off 3 bases at V and 7 bases at J, with 15 bases between the two ends. CDR3 DNA sequence: TGTGCCTGGAGCCTAAGCGGCGGGCGGACCCAGTACTTC. It translates to CAWSLSGGRTQYF.

J is TRBJ2-7 and V is TRBV11-2, with D tentatively TRBD1 (6 bases). Germline values: CDR1 SGHAT, CDR2 FQNNGV. V was trimmed by 2 bases and J by 4 bases, leaving 18 bases between them. The CDR3 runs 16 residues. The CDR3 DNA sequence: TGTGCCAGCAGCTTAAGGGGATGGACAGAGCTTTACGAGCAGTACTTC. This codes for CASSLRGWTELYEQYF.

The rearrangement uses TRBV3-1 (or the pseudogene TRBV3-2) and TRBJ1-1; the match to TRBD1 covers 8 bases. Germline assignment: CDR1 LGHDT and CDR2 YNNKEL (reference sequence). Trimming took 3 bases from V and 5 from J; bases not matched to a gene: 5. The CDR3 is 14 amino acids. CDR3: CASSQRRQGTEAFF. The CDR3 DNA reads TGTGCCAGCAGCCAGAGAAGACAGGGGACTGAAGCTTTCTTT.

The rearrangement joins TRBV11-1 to TRBJ1-1, with a possible D match to TRBD1 (6 bases). The CDR3 spans 15 residues. Trimming shortened V by 7 bases and J by 2 bases, and 17 bases separated the two germline ends. Germline V CDR1 and CDR2: SGHAT, FQDESV (reference sequence). This CDR3 is CASTTRTGGNTEAFF. The CDR3 DNA sequence: TGTGCCAGCACCACCCGGACGGGGGGCAACACTGAAGCTTTCTTT.

In this sample, this clone turned up once. The chain links TRBV30 to TRBJ2-3; 7 positions match TRBD1. The germline gives CDR1 GTSNPN, CDR2 SVGIG (reference sequence). V lost 2 bases and J lost 0; bases outside the gene matches: 8. The CDR3 is made up of 16 amino acids. This chain's CDR3 is CAWSTGQVPSTDTQYF. The CDR3 region has the DNA TGTGCCTGGAGTACAGGACAGGTTCCTAGCACAGATACGCAGTATTTT.

The chain recombines TRBV7-3 with TRBJ2-1, with D possibly matching TRBD2 (6 bases). This CDR3 is 17 amino acids long. Germline V lookup: CDR1 SGHTA, CDR2 FQGTGA. V lost 5 bases and J 7 bases, leaving 24 bases between the germline ends. CDR3 nucleotides: TGTGCCAGCAGCCCCCAACCCCCGGGACTCCGAGGGAATGAGCAGTTCTTC. Its protein product is CASSPQPPGLRGNEQFF.

This chain uses TRBV11-2 with TRBJ1-5; D is perhaps TRBD1 (5 bases). The CDR3 runs to 13 residues. The germline V gene has CDR1 SGHAT and CDR2 FQNNGV. V gave up 3 bases and J gave up 5 bases, with 8 bases separating them. The CDR3, as DNA: TGTGCCAGCAGCTTCCAGGGCGATCAGCCCCAGCATTTT. This sequence encodes CASSFQGDQPQHF.

The CDR3 nucleotides read TGTGCCAGCAGCGTCTTAGGGGGGCGAATGACCGGGGAGCTGTTTTTT. This encodes CASSVLGGRMTGELFF. This chain connects TRBV5-6 to TRBJ2-2; the D call may be TRBD1 or TRBD2 (6 bases each). Germline V gene data show CDR1 as SGHDT and CDR2 as YYEEEE. The CDR3 is 16 residues long. V was cut by 4 bases and J by 5 bases, with 18 bases left in between. Combining the CDR3 with reference TRBV5-6 and TRBJ2-2 gives the whole variable domain DAGVTQSPTHLIKTRGQQVTLRCSPKSGHDTVSWYQQALGQGPQFIFQYYEEEERQRGNFPDRFSGHQFPNYSSELNVNALLLGDSALYLCASSVLGGRMTGELFFGEGSRLTVL.

As concerns this clone: Other DNA variants within this sample encode the same CDR3. The J gene is TRBJ2-7, the V gene TRBV6-5; 7 bases are a match to TRBD1. This CDR3 spans 12 amino acids. The germline CDR1 and CDR2 sequences are MNHEY and SVGAGI. The trim removed 5 bases at V and 3 bases at J, leaving 1 base unmatched. The CDR3 nucleotides are TGTGCCAGCAGTCGGGACAGCTACGAGCAGTACTTC. This translates into CASSRDSYEQYF.

The chain employs TRBV19 and TRBJ1-3; no firm D call. The germline gives CDR1 LNHDA, CDR2 SQIVND (reference sequence). The CDR3 runs to 14 residues. V lost 3 bases to trimming and J lost 2 bases, with 8 bases between them. The CDR3 loop is CASSMDLTGNTIYF. As DNA, the CDR3 is TGTGCCAGTAGTATGGACCTAACTGGAAACACCATATATTTT.

The chain employs TRBV2 and TRBJ2-7; no firm D call. V was clipped by 10 bases and J by 5 bases, with 12 bases between them. Germline V gene sequence: CDR1 SNHLY, CDR2 FYNNEI. The CDR3 spans 11 residues. The DNA for the CDR3 is TGTGCCACTCGACGGAGTGACGAGCAGTACTTC. Translated: CATRRSDEQYF.

The chain couples TRBV7-2 to TRBJ1-2; 7 positions match TRBD1. The CDR3 is made up of 17 amino acids. Germline CDR1 is SGHTA and CDR2 is FQGNSA. Germline trimming cut 2 bases from V and 8 bases from J; bases unmatched to any gene: 17. CDR3 sequence (DNA): TGTGCCAGCAGCTTAAGGTCGGGTCTTACAGGGGCGTCAGGCTACACCTTC. This sequence encodes CASSLRSGLTGASGYTF.

J is TRBJ2-2 and V is TRBV6-4, with 9 bases that match TRBD1. CDR1 is MRHNA and CDR2 is SNTAGT in the germline V gene. With 5 bases clipped from V and 3 bases from J, the junction kept 4 bases outside the gene matches. This CDR3 is 15 amino acids long. CDR3 amino acids: CASSQQGADTGELFF. Here the CDR3 DNA reads TGTGCCAGCAGTCAACAGGGGGCGGACACCGGGGAGCTGTTTTTT.

J is TRBJ1-1 and V is TRBV27; D ambiguous. Between the trimmed V and J ends, which lost 4 bases and 2 bases, there was a span of 11 bases. Germline V CDR1 and CDR2: MNHEY, SMNVEV (reference sequence). The CDR3 is made up of 14 amino acids. This chain's CDR3 is CASSSLSGNTEAFF. For the CDR3, the DNA is TGTGCCAGCAGTTCCCTCTCGGGAAACACTGAAGCTTTCTTT.

The chain has TRBV6-6 and TRBJ1-2; no clear D gene. CDR3 length equals 11 residues. Between the trimmed V and J ends, which lost 5 bases and 6 bases, there was a span of 7 bases. Germline CDR1 MNHNY, CDR2 SVGAGI (reference sequence). The CDR3 bases are TGTGCCAGCAGTCAATTGGATGGCTACACCTTC. This translates into CASSQLDGYTF.

V is TRBV6-5 and J is TRBJ2-5, with 12 bases that match TRBD2. The CDR3 is 16 amino acids. V shed 2 bases and J 4 bases; nucleotides not matched to a gene: 5. Per germline, CDR1 MNHEY and CDR2 SVGAGI. Here the CDR3 DNA reads TGTGCCAGCAGTTACGCTAGACTAGCGGGAGTAGAGACCCAGTACTTC. As protein: CASSYARLAGVETQYF.

The J gene is TRBJ1-5, the V gene TRBV19; D is perhaps TRBD1 (5 bases). The CDR3 contains 15 residues. The V and J ends lost 8 bases and 0 bases respectively, with 14 bases between them. The germline CDR1 and CDR2 sequences are LNHDA and SQIVND (reference sequence). The CDR3 DNA reads TGTGCCAGTCGCCACAGCCAGGGTAGCAATCAGCCCCAGCATTTT. This gives the protein CASRHSQGSNQPQHF.

The chain uses TRBV27 and TRBJ2-7; D is undetermined. The CDR3 consists of 12 residues. Germline V lookup: CDR1 MNHEY, CDR2 SMNVEV (reference sequence). V lost 3 bases, J lost 5 bases, and 8 bases lay in between. The CDR3 region is CASSFFGDEQYF. CDR3 sequence (DNA): TGTGCCAGCAGTTTCTTTGGAGACGAGCAGTACTTC.

The chain couples TRBV5-1 to TRBJ1-2; 8 bases agree with TRBD1. The CDR3 totals 14 residues. The germline CDR1 and CDR2 sequences are SGHRS and YFSETQ. Trimming at V came to 2 bases and at J to 3 bases, leaving 3 bases not matched to a gene. For the CDR3, the DNA is TGCGCCAGCAGCTTACCGGGACAGGACTATGGCTACACCTTC. It specifies CASSLPGQDYGYTF.

The chain recombines TRBV19 with TRBJ2-3; D is unresolved. Germline CDR1 and CDR2: LNHDA and SQIVND (reference sequence). The germline V and J ends were trimmed by 7 bases and 3 bases, with 8 bases remaining between them. CDR3 length equals 12 residues. CDR3 protein: CASTPGTDTQYF. CDR3 DNA sequence: TGTGCCAGTACCCCCGGGACAGATACGCAGTATTTT.

This clone has just a few counts. This chain connects TRBV29-1 to TRBJ2-1; weak D call: TRBD2 (5 bases). V was trimmed by 7 bases and J by 8 bases, leaving 12 bases between them. The CDR3 length is 11 residues. Germline-derived CDR1 and CDR2 are SQVTM and ANQGSEA. The CDR3 here is CSAGKDDEQFF. In DNA, the CDR3 is TGCAGCGCCGGGAAAGACGATGAGCAGTTCTTC.

The chain has TRBV7-2 and TRBJ1-1, with D unclear. This CDR3 spans 15 amino acids. Trimming pared 4 bases from V and 3 bases from J, leaving 15 bases between. Germline V gene lookup returns CDR1 SGHTA and CDR2 FQGNSA. CDR3 sequence: CASSSVSNGYTEAFF. CDR3 coding DNA: TGTGCCAGCAGCTCTGTCTCGAATGGATACACTGAAGCTTTCTTT.

This chain uses TRBV3-1 (or the pseudogene TRBV3-2) with TRBJ2-7, with a tentative D call TRBD1 (5 bases). V was pared by 6 bases and J by 6 bases, with 18 bases between. The CDR3 is made up of 14 amino acids. From germline, CDR1 is LGHDT and CDR2 YNNKEL (reference sequence). CDR3 sequence: CASRRNSRASEQYF. In DNA, the CDR3 is TGTGCCAGCAGACGTAACTCCAGGGCCTCCGAGCAGTACTTC.

The chain combines TRBV28 with TRBJ2-3, with TRBD2 matching over 12 bases. CDR3 length equals 15 residues. CDR1 and CDR2 from the germline V gene are MDHEN and SYDVKM. Unmatched junction bases numbered 13, after V lost 5 bases and J lost 13 bases. CDR3 loop: CASSIHSSGGGEEYF. CDR3 DNA: TGTGCCAGCAGTATCCACTCTAGCGGGGGGGGAGAGGAGTATTTT.

This chain connects TRBV28 to TRBJ1-1; 8 bases line up with TRBD1. J lost 4 bases, V lost 5 bases, and 6 bases had no gene match. The CDR3 covers 14 residues. Germline CDR1 is MDHEN and CDR2 is SYDVKM. The CDR3 DNA reads as TGTGCCAGCAGTGTGGACAGGGTCCCCACTGAAGCTTTCTTT. This translates into CASSVDRVPTEAFF.

This rearrangement joins TRBV27 to TRBJ1-5, with D perhaps TRBD1 (5 bases). CDR1 and CDR2 (germline): MNHEY, SMNVEV (reference sequence). The CDR3 consists of 14 residues. The V and J ends lost 5 bases and 4 bases respectively, with 12 bases between them. Here the CDR3 DNA reads TGTGCCAGCAGTCCCGGGACCGAAAATCAGCCCCAGCATTTT. As protein: CASSPGTENQPQHF.

This chain links TRBV18 with TRBJ2-5; 10 bases fit TRBD1. The V gene end was trimmed by 6 bases and the J gene end by 5 bases; junction bases not matched to a gene: 6. Germline CDR1 is KGHSH and CDR2 is LQKENI. The CDR3 extends over 14 amino acids. The CDR3, as DNA: TGTGCCAGCTCGCTGAGGACAGGGGGTGAGACCCAGTACTTC. Translating gives CASSLRTGGETQYF.

The chain employs TRBV27 and TRBJ2-5; TRBD2 matches at 12 bases. CDR3 length equals 15 residues. Germline trimming cut 5 bases from V and 5 bases from J; bases unmatched to any gene: 6. The germline CDR1 and CDR2 sequences are MNHEY and SMNVEV (reference sequence). The CDR3 DNA sequence: TGTGCCAGCAGTAGGGGACTAGCGGGTTCTGAGACCCAGTACTTC. Translating gives CASSRGLAGSETQYF.

The chain has TRBV10-1 and TRBJ2-2, with TRBD1 matching 7 bases. CDR1 WNHNN and CDR2 SYGVQD come from the germline V gene (reference sequence). This CDR3 region has 15 residues. V trimming: 6 bases; J trimming: 0 bases; junction bases outside the gene matches: 4. The CDR3 spells CASRPGTANTGELFF. CDR3 coding DNA: TGCGCCAGCAGGCCCGGGACAGCGAACACCGGGGAGCTGTTTTTT.